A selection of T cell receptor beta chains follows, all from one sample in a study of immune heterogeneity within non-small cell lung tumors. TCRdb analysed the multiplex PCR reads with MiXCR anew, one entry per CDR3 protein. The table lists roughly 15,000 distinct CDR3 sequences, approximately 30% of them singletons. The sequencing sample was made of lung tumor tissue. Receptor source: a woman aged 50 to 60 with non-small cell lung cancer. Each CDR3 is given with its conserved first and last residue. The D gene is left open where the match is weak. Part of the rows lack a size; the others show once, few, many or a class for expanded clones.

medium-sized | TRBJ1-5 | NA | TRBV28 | CASSLSGQYNQPQHF | TGTGCCAGCAGTTTATCTGGCCAGTACAATCAGCCCCAGCATTTT
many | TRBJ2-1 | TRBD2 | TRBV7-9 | CASSPRTKLAEGILNEQFF | TGTGCCAGCAGCCCCCGAACAAAACTAGCGGAAGGCATCCTTAATGAGCAGTTCTTC
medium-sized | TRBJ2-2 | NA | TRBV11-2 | CASSLPPRQVNTGELFF | TGTGCCAGCAGCCTGCCACCCAGACAGGTTAACACCGGGGAGCTGTTTTTT
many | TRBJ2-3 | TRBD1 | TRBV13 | CASSSGQGFTDTQYF | TGTGCCAGCAGCTCCGGACAGGGCTTCACAGATACGCAGTATTTT
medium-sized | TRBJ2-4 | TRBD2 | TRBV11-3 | CASSFGLAGVSSPKNIQYF | TGTGCCAGCAGCTTCGGACTAGCGGGAGTCTCATCCCCAAAAAACATTCAGTACTTC
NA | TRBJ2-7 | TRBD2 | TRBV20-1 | CSAGGHSGSTYEQYF | TGCAGTGCTGGGGGTCATAGCGGGAGTACGTACGAGCAGTACTTC
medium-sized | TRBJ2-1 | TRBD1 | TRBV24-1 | CATSDLLATGDNEQFF | TGTGCCACCAGTGACCTTCTTGCGACAGGGGACAATGAGCAGTTCTTC
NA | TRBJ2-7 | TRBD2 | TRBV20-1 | CSAEPSGGNHKLTFGQYF | TGCAGTGCCGAGCCTAGCGGGGGGAACCACAAGTTAACCTTTGGGCAGTACTTC
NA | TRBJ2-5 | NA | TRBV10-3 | CAISDPKETQYF | TGTGCCATCAGCGACCCCAAAGAGACCCAGTACTTC
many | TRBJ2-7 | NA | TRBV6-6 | CASSYSEGTSYEQYF | TGTGCCAGCAGTTACTCGGAGGGGACCTCCTACGAGCAGTACTTC
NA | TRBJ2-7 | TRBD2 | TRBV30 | CAWTSGLAKHEQYF | TGTGCCTGGACCTCGGGACTAGCTAAACACGAGCAGTACTTC
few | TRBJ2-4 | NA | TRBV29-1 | CSVVYRGTAKNIQYF | TGCAGCGTCGTATACCGGGGGACAGCCAAAAACATTCAGTACTTC
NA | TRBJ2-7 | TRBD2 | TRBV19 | CASRRRAGASSYEQYF | TGTGCCAGTAGGAGAAGAGCGGGAGCTTCCTCCTACGAGCAGTACTTC
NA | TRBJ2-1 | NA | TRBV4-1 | CASSQDYGYGYNEQFF | TGCGCCAGCAGCCAAGACTACGGGTACGGCTACAATGAGCAGTTCTTC
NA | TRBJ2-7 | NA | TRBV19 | CASSIWDIPYEQYF | TGTGCCAGTAGTATATGGGATATCCCCTACGAGCAGTACTTC
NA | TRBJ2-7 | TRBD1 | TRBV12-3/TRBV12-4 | CASPWAIQGNEQYF | TGTGCCAGCCCTTGGGCGATACAGGGGAACGAGCAGTACTTC
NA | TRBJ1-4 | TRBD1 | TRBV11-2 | CASSSPKGQGREKLFF | TGTGCCAGCAGCTCTCCTAAGGGACAGGGGCGTGAAAAACTGTTTTTT
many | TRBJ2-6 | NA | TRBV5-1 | CASRRSSTSGANVLTF | TGCGCCAGCAGGAGATCCAGTACCTCTGGGGCCAACGTCCTGACTTTC
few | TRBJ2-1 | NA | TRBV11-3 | CASSPTEDNEQFF | TGTGCCAGCAGCCCCACAGAAGACAATGAGCAGTTCTTC
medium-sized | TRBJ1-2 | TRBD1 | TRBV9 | CASSFRTGDDYGYTF | TGTGCCAGCAGCTTCAGGACAGGGGATGACTATGGCTACACCTTC
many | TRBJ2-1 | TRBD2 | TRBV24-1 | CATSDSGTSGRNEQFF | TGTGCCACCAGTGACTCCGGGACTAGCGGGAGGAATGAGCAGTTCTTC
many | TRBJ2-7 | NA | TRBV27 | CASSSGDSYEQYF | TGTGCCAGCAGTTCTGGGGACTCCTACGAGCAGTACTTC
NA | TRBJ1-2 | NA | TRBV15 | CATSRTVSGGYTF | TGTGCCACCAGCAGGACCGTCAGTGGTGGCTACACCTTC
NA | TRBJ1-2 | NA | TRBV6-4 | CASSEEHPGQGNYGYTF | TGTGCCAGCAGTGAGGAGCACCCAGGGCAGGGAAACTATGGCTACACCTTC
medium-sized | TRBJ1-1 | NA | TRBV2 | CASSEGNTEAFF | TGTGCCAGCAGTGAGGGGAACACTGAAGCTTTCTTT
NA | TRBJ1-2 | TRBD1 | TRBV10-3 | CAISEDREVGYTF | TGTGCCATCAGTGAGGACAGGGAAGTCGGCTACACCTTC
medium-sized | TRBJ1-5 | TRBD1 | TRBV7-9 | CASSLFIITGGTGGIGLNQPQHF | TGTGCCAGCAGCTTATTTATTATAACCGGCGGGACAGGGGGTATCGGGCTTAATCAGCCCCAGCATTTT
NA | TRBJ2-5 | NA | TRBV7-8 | CASSHQGQETQYF | TGTGCCAGCAGCCACCAGGGTCAAGAGACCCAGTACTTC
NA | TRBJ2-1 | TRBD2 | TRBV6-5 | CASSYSGGTYNEQFF | TGTGCCAGCAGTTACTCGGGAGGGACCTACAATGAGCAGTTCTTC
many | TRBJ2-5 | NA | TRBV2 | CASSGSQQETQYF | TGTGCCAGCAGTGGGTCGCAACAAGAGACCCAGTACTTC
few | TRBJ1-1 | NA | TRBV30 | CAWSVPLVENTEAFF | TGTGCCTGGAGTGTACCGTTAGTAGAGAACACTGAAGCTTTCTTT
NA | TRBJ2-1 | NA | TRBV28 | CASSSGPGGHNEQFF | TGTGCCAGCAGCTCTGGGCCCGGGGGGCACAATGAGCAGTTCTTC
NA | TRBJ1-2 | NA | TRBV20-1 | CSAPFPGQDYGYTF | TGCAGTGCCCCATTCCCGGGGCAGGACTATGGCTACACCTTC
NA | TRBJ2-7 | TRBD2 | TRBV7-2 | CASSRLGSGTSYEQYF | TGTGCCAGCAGCCGCCTAGGTAGCGGGACGTCATACGAGCAGTACTTC
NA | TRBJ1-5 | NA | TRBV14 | CASSRTGTGQPQHF | TGTGCCAGCAGCCGAACAGGGACGGGCCAGCCCCAGCATTTT
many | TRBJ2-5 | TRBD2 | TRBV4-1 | CASSQEVSGGLGETQYF | TGCGCCAGCAGCCAAGAGGTTAGCGGGGGACTTGGGGAGACCCAGTACTTC
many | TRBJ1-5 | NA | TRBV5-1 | CASSPDSNQPQHF | TGCGCCAGCAGTCCCGATAGCAATCAGCCCCAGCATTTT
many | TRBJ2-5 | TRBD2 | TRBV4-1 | CASSQESGRGETQYF | TGCGCCAGCAGCCAAGAAAGCGGGAGGGGAGAGACCCAGTACTTC
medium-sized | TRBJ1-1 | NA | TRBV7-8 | CASTPKTANTEAFF | TGTGCCAGCACCCCAAAGACGGCGAACACTGAAGCTTTCTTT
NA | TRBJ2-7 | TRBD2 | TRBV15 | CATSRDIAGSYEQYF | TGTGCCACCAGCAGAGATATAGCGGGTTCCTACGAGCAGTACTTC
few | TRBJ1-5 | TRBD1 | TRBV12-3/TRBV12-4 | CASSPEGAWEYSNQPQHF | TGTGCCAGCAGCCCCGAGGGGGCGTGGGAATATAGCAATCAGCCCCAGCATTTT